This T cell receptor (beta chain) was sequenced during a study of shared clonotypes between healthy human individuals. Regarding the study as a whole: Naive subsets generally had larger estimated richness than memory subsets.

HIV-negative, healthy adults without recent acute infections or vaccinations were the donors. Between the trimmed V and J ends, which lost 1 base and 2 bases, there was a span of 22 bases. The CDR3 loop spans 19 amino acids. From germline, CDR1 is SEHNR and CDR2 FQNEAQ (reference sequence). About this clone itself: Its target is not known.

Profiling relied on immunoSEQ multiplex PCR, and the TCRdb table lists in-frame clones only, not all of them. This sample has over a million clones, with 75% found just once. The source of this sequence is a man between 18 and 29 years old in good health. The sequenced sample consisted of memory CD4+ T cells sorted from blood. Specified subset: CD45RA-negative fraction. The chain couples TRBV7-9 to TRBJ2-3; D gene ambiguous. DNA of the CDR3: TGTGCCAGCAGCTTAGTAGATATCGGGCGGTGGCTTTCCACAGATACGCAGTATTTT. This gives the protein CASSLVDIGRWLSTDTQYF.